Below, 7 T cell receptor beta chains from the same sample are listed, as sequenced in a study of response to subunit inactivated influenza vaccine. TCRdb passed the RT-PCR reads through MiXCR, listing each CDR3 protein once. The table lists more than 700,000 distinct CDR3 sequences, around 21% of them singletons. Sequenced material: PBMCs from blood, taken 5 days after vaccination. The receptor source for this set is a man in his forties or fifties who received an inactivated influenza vaccine.

The gene calls are TRBV4-2 and TRBJ2-5; weak D call: TRBD1 (6 bases). Between the trimmed V and J ends, which lost 4 bases and 2 bases, there was a span of 14 bases. CDR1 and CDR2 (germline): LGHNA, YNFKEQ. The CDR3 has 15 amino acids. CDR3 bases: TGTGCCAGCAGCCGGAACGGACAGCGTCAAGAGACCCAGTACTTC. Translation: CASSRNGQRQETQYF.

This clonotype has more than one count but fewer than ten. The genes are TRBV2 and TRBJ2-5, with a tentative D call TRBD2 (5 bases). The CDR3 covers 12 residues. V was pared by 6 bases and J by 5 bases, with 10 bases between. Germline loops: CDR1 SNHLY, CDR2 FYNNEI. The CDR3 here is CASSGIGETQYF. CDR3 sequence (DNA): TGTGCCAGCAGCGGGATTGGGGAGACCCAGTACTTC.

This chain links TRBV10-3 with TRBJ2-2; 7 bases are shared with TRBD1. CDR1 is ENHRY and CDR2 is SYGVKD in the germline V gene. The CDR3 has 16 amino acids. The V gene end was trimmed by 3 bases and the J gene end by 0 bases; junction bases not matched to a gene: 4. The CDR3 reads CAISDTGASNTGELFF. CDR3 in DNA: TGTGCCATCAGTGATACAGGGGCTTCGAACACCGGGGAGCTGTTTTTT.

The CDR3: CSVVAGVNTGELFF. CDR3 in DNA: TGCAGCGTTGTAGCGGGGGTGAACACCGGGGAGCTGTTTTTT. The gene calls are TRBV29-1 and TRBJ2-2; 9 bases agree with TRBD2. Germline lookup yields CDR1 SQVTM and CDR2 ANQGSEA. This CDR3 spans 14 amino acids. Losses at the gene ends were 4 bases for V and 1 base for J; bases not matched to a gene: 1.

This clonotype has a count of ten or more. The V gene is TRBV29-1, the J gene TRBJ2-2; 13 bases map to TRBD2. The CDR3 contains 15 residues. Germline CDR1 is SQVTM and CDR2 is ANQGSEA. The V segment lost 5 bases and the J segment 4 bases; nucleotides outside the gene matches: 4. CDR3 nucleotides: TGCAGCGTTACGGGACTAGCGGGAAGCACCGGGGAGCTGTTTTTT. Residues: CSVTGLAGSTGELFF.

The sample holds a few counts of this clonotype. The chain is built from TRBV27 and TRBJ2-7; D may match TRBD1 or TRBD2 (5 bases each). Trimming shortened V by 6 bases and J by 2 bases, and 8 bases separated the two germline ends. Germline CDR1 and CDR2: MNHEY and SMNVEV (reference sequence). There are 12 residues in the CDR3. In DNA, the CDR3 is TGTGCCAGCAGGAGGGACGCCTACGAGCAGTACTTC. Translation gives CASRRDAYEQYF.

This chain connects TRBV2 to TRBJ2-1, with a weak D call TRBD2 (6 bases). V lost 2 bases, J lost 4 bases, and 9 bases lay in between. This CDR3 comprises 14 residues. Germline V CDR1 and CDR2: SNHLY, FYNNEI. The CDR3 sequence: CASSERAGYNEQFF. CDR3 coding DNA: TGTGCCAGCAGTGAAAGGGCGGGGTACAATGAGCAGTTCTTC.